This T cell receptor beta chain emerged from a study of Graves' ophthalmopathy and Graves' hyperthyroidism. Background on the study: Hyperthyroidism qualified as stable when ophthalmopathy did not develop within 18 months of follow-up.

Ten or more counts support this clonotype. TCR beta CDR3 regions were amplified from RNA transcripts. The library came from an HTBI-primed first-round RT-PCR and a second-round multiplex PCR. Using its own MiXCR run on the multiplex PCR reads, TCRdb lists one record per CDR3 protein. In the table there are 1 million to 1.3 million distinct CDR3 sequences, about 35% of which are singletons. The CDR3 consists of 12 residues. Germline V gene lookup returns CDR1 KGHDR and CDR2 SFDVKD. The ends lost 5 bases at V and 16 bases at J; junction bases unmatched: 9. The receptor was isolated from an adult man with Graves' hyperthyroidism. The chain links TRBV24-1 to TRBJ1-5; 8 positions match TRBD1. The material sequenced was peripheral blood or thyroid tissue (not recorded which). The CDR3 here is CATSGAGTGHHF. The DNA of the CDR3 is TGTGCCACCAGTGGCGCCGGGACAGGCCACCATTTT.